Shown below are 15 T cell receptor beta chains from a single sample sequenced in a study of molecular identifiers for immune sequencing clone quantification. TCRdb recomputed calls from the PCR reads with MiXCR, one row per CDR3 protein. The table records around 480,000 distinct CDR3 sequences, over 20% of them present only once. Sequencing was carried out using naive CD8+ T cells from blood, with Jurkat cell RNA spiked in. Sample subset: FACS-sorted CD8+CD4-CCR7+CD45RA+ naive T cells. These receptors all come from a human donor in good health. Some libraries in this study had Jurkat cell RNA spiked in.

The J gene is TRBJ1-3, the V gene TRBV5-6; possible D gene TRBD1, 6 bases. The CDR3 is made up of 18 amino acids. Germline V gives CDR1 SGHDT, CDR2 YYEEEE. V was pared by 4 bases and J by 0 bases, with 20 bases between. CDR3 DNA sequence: TGTGCCAGCAGCGGAAAGGAGGACAGCCTAAACTCTGGAAACACCATATATTTT. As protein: CASSGKEDSLNSGNTIYF. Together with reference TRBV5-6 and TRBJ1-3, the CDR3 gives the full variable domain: DAGVTQSPTHLIKTRGQQVTLRCSPKSGHDTVSWYQQALGQGPQFIFQYYEEEERQRGNFPDRFSGHQFPNYSSELNVNALLLGDSALYLCASSGKEDSLNSGNTIYFGEGSWLTVV.

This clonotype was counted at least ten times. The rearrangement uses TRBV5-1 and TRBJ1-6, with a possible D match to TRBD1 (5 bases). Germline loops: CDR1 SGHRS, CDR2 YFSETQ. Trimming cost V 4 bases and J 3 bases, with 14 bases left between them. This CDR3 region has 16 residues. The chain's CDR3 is CASSPTGTDYNSPLHF. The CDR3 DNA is TGCGCCAGCAGCCCCACCGGGACCGACTATAATTCACCCCTCCACTTT. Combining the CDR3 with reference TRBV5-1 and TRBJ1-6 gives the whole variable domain KAGVTQTPRYLIKTRGQQVTLSCSPISGHRSVSWYQQTPGQGLQFLFEYFSETQRNKGNFPGRFSGRQFSNSRSEMNVSTLELGDSALYLCASSPTGTDYNSPLHFGNGTRLTVT.

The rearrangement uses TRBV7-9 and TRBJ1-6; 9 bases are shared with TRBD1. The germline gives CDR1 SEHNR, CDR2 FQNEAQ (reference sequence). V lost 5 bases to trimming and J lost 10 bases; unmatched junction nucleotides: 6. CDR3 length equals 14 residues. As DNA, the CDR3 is TGTGCCAGCAGCCCTTGGACAGGGGACTCACCCCTCCACTTT. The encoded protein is CASSPWTGDSPLHF.

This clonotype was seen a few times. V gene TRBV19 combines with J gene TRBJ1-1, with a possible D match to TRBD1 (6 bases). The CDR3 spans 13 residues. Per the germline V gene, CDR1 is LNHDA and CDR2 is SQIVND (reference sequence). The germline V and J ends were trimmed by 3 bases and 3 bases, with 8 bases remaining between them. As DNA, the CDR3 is TGTGCCAGTAGTATGACAGGATACACTGAAGCTTTCTTT. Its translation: CASSMTGYTEAFF.

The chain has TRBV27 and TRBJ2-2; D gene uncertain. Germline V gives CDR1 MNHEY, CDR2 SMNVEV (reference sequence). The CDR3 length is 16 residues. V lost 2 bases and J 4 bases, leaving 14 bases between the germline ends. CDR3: CASSLAGPLSTGELFF. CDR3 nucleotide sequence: TGTGCCAGCAGTTTAGCCGGACCCCTGAGCACCGGGGAGCTGTTTTTT.

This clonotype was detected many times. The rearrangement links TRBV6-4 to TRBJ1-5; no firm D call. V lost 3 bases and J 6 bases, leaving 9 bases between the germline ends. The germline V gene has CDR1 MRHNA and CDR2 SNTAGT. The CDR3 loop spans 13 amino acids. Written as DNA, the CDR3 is TGTGCCAGCAGTGATGGGGTTGGTCAGCCCCAGCATTTT. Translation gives CASSDGVGQPQHF.

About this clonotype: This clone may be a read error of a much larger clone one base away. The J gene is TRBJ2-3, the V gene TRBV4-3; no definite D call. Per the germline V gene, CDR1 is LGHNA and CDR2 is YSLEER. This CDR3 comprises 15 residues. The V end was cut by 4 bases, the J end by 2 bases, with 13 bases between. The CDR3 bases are TGCGCCAGCAGCCGAGATTTGCCAATCACAGATACGCAGTATTTT. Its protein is CASSRDLPITDTQYF.

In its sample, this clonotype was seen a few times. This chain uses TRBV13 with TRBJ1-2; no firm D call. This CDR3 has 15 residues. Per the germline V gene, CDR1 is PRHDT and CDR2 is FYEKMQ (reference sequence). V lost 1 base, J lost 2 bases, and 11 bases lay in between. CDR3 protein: CASSLAPVPNYGYTF. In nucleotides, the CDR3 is TGTGCCAGCAGCTTAGCTCCAGTTCCCAACTATGGCTACACCTTC.

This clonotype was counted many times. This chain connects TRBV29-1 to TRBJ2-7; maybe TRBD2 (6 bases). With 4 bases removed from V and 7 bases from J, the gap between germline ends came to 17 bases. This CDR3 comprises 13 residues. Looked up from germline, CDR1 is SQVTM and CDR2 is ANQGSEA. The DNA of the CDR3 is TGCAGCGTTGTCCAGCGGGCTAGCTGGGAGCAGTACTTC. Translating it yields CSVVQRASWEQYF.

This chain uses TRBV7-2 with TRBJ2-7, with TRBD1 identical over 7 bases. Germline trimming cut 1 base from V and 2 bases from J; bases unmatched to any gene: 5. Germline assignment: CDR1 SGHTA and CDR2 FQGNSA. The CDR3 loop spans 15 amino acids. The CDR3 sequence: CASSLGQGDTYEQYF. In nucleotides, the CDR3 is TGTGCCAGCAGCTTAGGCCAGGGGGACACCTACGAGCAGTACTTC.

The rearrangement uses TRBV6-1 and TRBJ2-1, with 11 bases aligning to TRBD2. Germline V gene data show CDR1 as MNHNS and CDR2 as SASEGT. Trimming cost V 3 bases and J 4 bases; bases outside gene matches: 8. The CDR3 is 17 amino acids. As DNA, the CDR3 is TGTGCCAGCAGTGACTTGCTGGGGACTAGCGGATACAATGAGCAGTTCTTC. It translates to CASSDLLGTSGYNEQFF.

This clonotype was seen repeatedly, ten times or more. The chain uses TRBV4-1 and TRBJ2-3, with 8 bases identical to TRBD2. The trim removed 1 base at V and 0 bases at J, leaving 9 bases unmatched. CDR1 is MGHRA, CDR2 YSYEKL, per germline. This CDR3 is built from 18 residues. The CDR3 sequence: CASSQGRDAGGSTDTQYF. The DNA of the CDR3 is TGCGCCAGCAGCCAAGGGAGGGATGCGGGGGGTAGCACAGATACGCAGTATTTT.

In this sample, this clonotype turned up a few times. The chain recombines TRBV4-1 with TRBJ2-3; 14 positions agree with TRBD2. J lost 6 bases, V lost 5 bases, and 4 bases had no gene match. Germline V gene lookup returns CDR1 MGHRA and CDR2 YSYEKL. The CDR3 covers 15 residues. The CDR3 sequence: CASSETSGGVDTQYF. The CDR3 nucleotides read TGCGCCAGCAGCGAGACTAGCGGGGGGGTCGATACGCAGTATTTT.

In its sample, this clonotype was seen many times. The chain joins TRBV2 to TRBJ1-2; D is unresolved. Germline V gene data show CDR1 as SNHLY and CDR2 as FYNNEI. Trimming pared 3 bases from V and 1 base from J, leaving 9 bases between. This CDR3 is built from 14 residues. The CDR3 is CASSDGLYNYGYTF. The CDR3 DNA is TGTGCCAGCAGTGATGGATTATATAACTATGGCTACACCTTC. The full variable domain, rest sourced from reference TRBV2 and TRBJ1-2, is EPEVTQTPSHQVTQMGQEVILRCVPISNHLYFYWYRQILGQKVEFLVSFYNNEISEKSEIFDDQFSVERPDGSNFTLKIRSTKLEDSAMYFCASSDGLYNYGYTFGSGTRLTVV.

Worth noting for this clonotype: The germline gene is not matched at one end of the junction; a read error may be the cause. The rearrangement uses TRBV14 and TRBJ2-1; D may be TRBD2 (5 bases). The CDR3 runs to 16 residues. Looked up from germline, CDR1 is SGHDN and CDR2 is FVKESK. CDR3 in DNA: TGTGCCAGCAGCCAAGTAAGCGGAGTCCCCTTCTATGAGCGGTTCTTC. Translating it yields CASSQVSGVPFYERFF.